Listed below are T cell receptor beta chains from one sample, sequenced in a study of T cell changes during pregnancy in multiple sclerosis. Assay: immunoSEQ multiplex PCR; the TCRdb copy retains only in-frame clones and omits some. The sample lists 70,000 to 100,000 clones; 92% were seen once. Sample: peripheral blood, taken in the first trimester of pregnancy. The receptors come from a female donor with multiple sclerosis, enrolled in a pregnancy study. Each CDR3 is given with its conserved first and last residue. D genes are given only for firm matches. The size entry is marked missing in some rows and otherwise reads once, few, many or a size class.

v_gene,j_gene,abundance,d_gene,CDR3nt,CDR3aa
TRBV5-6,TRBJ2-3,once,NA,TGTGCCAGCAGCTTGGTCTTTGCAGGGGTCACAGATACGCAGTATTTT,CASSLVFAGVTDTQYF
TRBV7-8,TRBJ2-7,NA,TRBD1,TGTGCCAGCAGCTTCAGGGACAGAACGCCCTCCTACGAGCAGTACTTC,CASSFRDRTPSYEQYF
TRBV9,TRBJ1-1,NA,NA,TGTGCCAGCAGCGTATCGGGTAGCCCAGCTTTCTTT,CASSVSGSPAFF
TRBV5-1,TRBJ2-5,NA,NA,TGCGCCAGCAGCTGGACCCCTGCGGGGGCCCAAGAGACCCAGTACTTC,CASSWTPAGAQETQYF
TRBV13,TRBJ2-7,NA,TRBD2,TGTGCCAGCAGCCTAACTAGCGGAGACGAGCAGTACTTC,CASSLTSGDEQYF
TRBV9,TRBJ1-4,NA,NA,TGTGCCAGCAGCCGACAGTCAACTAATGAAAAACTGTTTTTT,CASSRQSTNEKLFF
TRBV7-6,TRBJ2-1,NA,NA,TGTGCCAGCAGCCCGGACTATCTATCTAACAATGAGCAGTTCTTC,CASSPDYLSNNEQFF
TRBV25-1,TRBJ1-1,NA,TRBD1,TGTGCCAGCACCCCGGGACAGGGATGGCCTGAAGCTTTCTTT,CASTPGQGWPEAFF
TRBV6-1,TRBJ2-7,once,NA,TGTGCCAGCAGGTTCCCGGCTAGCTCCGACGACGAGCAGTACTTC,CASRFPASSDDEQYF
TRBV27,TRBJ2-5,NA,TRBD1,TGTGCCAGCAGCTACAGGGGGTACCAAGAGACCCAGTACTTC,CASSYRGYQETQYF
TRBV6-5,TRBJ2-3,NA,TRBD2,TGTGCCAGCAGTCGCCTAGCGGCTAGCACAGATACGCAGTATTTT,CASSRLAASTDTQYF
TRBV15,TRBJ2-6,NA,NA,TGTGCCACCAGCAACTTGGGGGGATCTGGGGCCAACGTCCTGACTTTC,CATSNLGGSGANVLTF
TRBV11-2,TRBJ2-7,once,TRBD1,TGTGCCAGCAGCTCTAGACAGGGGGCGTCGAGGGAGCAGTACTTC,CASSSRQGASREQYF
TRBV19,TRBJ2-4,NA,NA,TGTGCCAGTAGGGGCGTCGGTGGGAAAAACATTCAGTACTTC,CASRGVGGKNIQYF
TRBV7-9,TRBJ2-5,NA,NA,TGTGCCAGCAGCTGGGGGGCAGGGATCGGGGGGACGGAGACCCAGTACTTC,CASSWGAGIGGTETQYF
TRBV10-3,TRBJ2-2,NA,TRBD1,TGTGCCATCAGGGGGACAGACAGGCCGGACACCGGGGAGCTGTTTTTT,CAIRGTDRPDTGELFF